Reported below is one TCR beta chain. Antigen specificity is unknown. The record originates from a study of monozygotic twins with inflammatory bowel disease. General study points: Results did not support any single strong IBD-associated signal or clonotype.

For each CDR3 protein, TCRdb gives one entry from its re-call of the 5' RACE reads, without DNA. The listing contains 200,000 to 250,000 distinct CDR3 sequences. This CDR3 has 14 amino acids. Sequenced input: blood. This receptor was taken from a human donor with ulcerative colitis or Crohn's disease, or a healthy co-twin of an affected twin (not recorded which). J is TRBJ1-5 and V is TRBV12-3 or TRBV12-4. The CDR3 is CASSQFDFNQPQHF.